One sample yielded the 10 T cell receptor beta chains listed below, sequenced in a study of radiation and T cells in renal cell carcinoma. Sequenced by immunoSEQ multiplex PCR; TCRdb stores in-frame clones only, minus some. The sample records 130,000 to 150,000 clones, around nine tenths being singletons. Sample time point: baseline pretreatment blood. Treatment here: 15 Gy SBRT to primary tumor, nephrectomy 4 weeks later. This specimen was blood, taken from a patient whose treatment included radiotherapy and nephrectomy. These receptors originate from a woman between 45 and 60 years old with renal cell carcinoma.

V gene TRBV11-2 combines with J gene TRBJ2-5, with D tentatively TRBD2 (6 bases). The CDR3 covers 18 residues. CDR1 is SGHAT, CDR2 FQNNGV, per germline. Trimming shortened V by 5 bases and J by 5 bases, and 27 bases separated the two germline ends. The CDR3 region is CASSLRTGGGLTRETQYF. DNA for the CDR3: TGTGCCAGCAGCCTCCGCACGGGTGGGGGACTCACCCGGGAGACCCAGTACTTC.

V is TRBV29-1 and J is TRBJ1-5; the D is unclear. The CDR3 loop spans 12 amino acids. Between the trimmed V and J ends, which lost 6 bases and 0 bases, there was a span of 6 bases. CDR1 is SQVTM, CDR2 ANQGSEA, per germline. In DNA, the CDR3 is TGCAGCGTGCAGAATAGCAATCAGCCCCAGCATTTT. Protein: CSVQNSNQPQHF.

V gene TRBV4-3 combines with J gene TRBJ1-6; possible D gene TRBD1, 5 bases. This CDR3 region has 16 residues. Germline V lookup: CDR1 LGHNA, CDR2 YSLEER. V was shortened by 0 bases and J by 6 bases, with 12 bases between the two germline ends. The CDR3 nucleotides read TGCGCCAGCAGCCAAGAGGAGGGGTTCGTTAATTCACCCCTCCACTTT. This encodes CASSQEEGFVNSPLHF.

The chain links TRBV10-1 to TRBJ1-5; maybe TRBD1 (6 bases). V lost 4 bases and J lost 4, with 8 bases in between. Per germline, CDR1 WNHNN and CDR2 SYGVQD (reference sequence). The CDR3 is 13 residues long. CDR3: CASSATGNQPQHF. CDR3 nucleotides: TGCGCCAGCAGTGCTACAGGGAATCAGCCCCAGCATTTT.

This clone has a handful of counts. The chain links TRBV6-1 to TRBJ1-4; the D is unclear. CDR1 MNHNS and CDR2 SASEGT come from the germline V gene. There are 12 residues in the CDR3. Trimming left V 5 bases short and J 8 bases short, with 9 bases between. The DNA for the CDR3 is TGTGCCAGCAGTCATGCATGGGAAAAACTGTTTTTT. It specifies CASSHAWEKLFF.

The V and J genes are TRBV4-2 and TRBJ2-5; D is ambiguous. This CDR3 contains 13 residues. The germline V gene encodes CDR1 LGHNA and CDR2 YNFKEQ. V was trimmed by 4 bases and J by 5 bases, leaving 11 bases between them. The CDR3 sequence: CASSRERPETQYF. In DNA form, the CDR3 reads TGTGCCAGCAGCCGAGAGCGCCCGGAGACCCAGTACTTC.

The V and J genes are TRBV9 and TRBJ1-4, with a tentative D call TRBD1 (5 bases). The CDR3 has 14 residues. Germline lookup yields CDR1 SGDLS and CDR2 YYNGEE. The V and J ends lost 4 bases and 5 bases respectively, with 12 bases between them. CDR3 sequence reads: CASSRDARNEKLFF. The CDR3, as DNA: TGTGCCAGCAGCCGGGACGCCCGCAATGAAAAACTGTTTTTT. The full variable domain, in which reference TRBV9 and TRBJ1-4 provide the parts outside the CDR3, is DSGVTQTPKHLITATGQRVTLRCSPRSGDLSVYWYQQSLDQGLQFLIQYYNGEERAKGNILERFSAQQFPDLHSELNLSSLELGDSALYFCASSRDARNEKLFFGSGTQLSVL.

The V and J genes are TRBV19 and TRBJ2-3; 12 nucleotides match TRBD1. Germline trimming cut 4 bases from V and 8 bases from J; bases unmatched to any gene: 7. The CDR3 totals 15 residues. Per the germline V gene, CDR1 is LNHDA and CDR2 is SQIVND (reference sequence). The CDR3 nucleotides are TGTGCCAGTAGTACTGGGACAGGGGGCAGGGGTACGCAGTATTTT. It yields the protein CASSTGTGGRGTQYF.

This clone was observed a handful of times. The V and J genes are TRBV7-9 and TRBJ2-7, with no clear D. The CDR3 length is 14 residues. Trimming took 2 bases from V and 1 from J, leaving 9 bases between them. Looked up from germline, CDR1 is SEHNR and CDR2 is FQNEAQ (reference sequence). The chain's CDR3 is CASSLLGNSYEQYF. The DNA of the CDR3 is TGTGCCAGCAGCTTACTGGGGAATTCCTACGAGCAGTACTTC.

V usage is TRBV9 and J usage is TRBJ2-7; the D is unclear. Germline-derived CDR1 and CDR2 are SGDLS and YYNGEE. V lost 2 bases, J lost 1 base, and 10 bases lay in between. This CDR3 is built from 14 residues. CDR3 in DNA: TGTGCCAGCAGCGTTACCGACTGGTCCTACGAGCAGTACTTC. Encoded protein: CASSVTDWSYEQYF.